At least ten counts were recorded for the clone carrying this T cell receptor beta chain. Antigen unknown. This record comes from a study of identical twins. General study points: Insertions ran lower in abundant cord blood beta clonotypes, though not in memory repertoires.

MiXCR was run by TCRdb on the 5' RACE reads, yielding one entry per CDR3 protein. The data hold hundreds of thousands of distinct CDR3 sequences, with roughly 7.1% observed a single time. The data were also submitted as part of a second study, on yellow fever vaccine responses in identical twins.

This clonotype was obtained from a woman aged 18-29 years in good health. Input material: PBMCs.

The CDR3 loop reads CASSSQGSGTYGELFF. CDR3 DNA: TGCGCCAGCAGCTCTCAGGGTAGCGGGACATACGGGGAGCTGTTTTTT. This sequence joins TRBV4-1 and TRBJ2-2, with TRBD2 identical over 8 bases. Germline CDR1 is MGHRA and CDR2 is YSYEKL. J lost 7 bases, V lost 5 bases, and 12 bases had no gene match. This CDR3 spans 16 amino acids.